The rows below give T cell receptor beta chains drawn from one sample of a study of graft-versus-host responses after intestinal transplantation. The antigens of these receptors remain unknown. Assay: immunoSEQ multiplex PCR; the TCRdb copy retains only in-frame clones and omits some. The sample includes 80,000 to 95,000 clones, 80% to 95% seen only once; the top ten take roughly 6%. The starting material was unstimulated CD8+ T cells sorted from spleen or lymph node cells, obtained before intestinal transplant. The receptors originated from a human donor who received an intestinal transplant. Each CDR3 is given with its conserved first and last residue. The D gene is left open where the match is weak. Size is stated for part of the rows, as once, few or many counts, or as a class when the clone is expanded.

size | J | D | V | CDR3 | DNA
. | TRBJ2-5 | . | TRBV13 | CASTSTGLQETQYF | TGTGCCAGCACCTCGACGGGACTTCAAGAGACCCAGTACTTC
. | TRBJ2-7 | . | TRBV6-4 | CASSVEGPYEQYF | TGTGCCAGCAGTGTCGAGGGACCCTACGAGCAGTACTTC
. | TRBJ2-1 | TRBD2 | TRBV19 | CASSILAGGQGSYNEQFF | TGTGCCAGTAGTATACTAGCGGGAGGGCAGGGCTCCTACAATGAGCAGTTCTTC
. | TRBJ2-7 | . | TRBV7-9 | CASSSEWWYEQYF | TGTGCCAGCAGCTCCGAGTGGTGGTACGAGCAGTACTTC
. | TRBJ1-5 | TRBD1 | TRBV4-2 | CASSQETGDGNQPQHF | TGTGCCAGCAGCCAAGAAACAGGGGATGGCAATCAGCCCCAGCATTTT
. | TRBJ1-5 | TRBD1 | TRBV29-1 | CSVITTMDRGYSNQPQHF | TGCAGCGTTATTACCACGATGGACAGGGGATATAGCAATCAGCCCCAGCATTTT
. | TRBJ2-7 | TRBD1 | TRBV9 | CASSVTGGYEQYF | TGTGCCAGCAGCGTCACAGGGGGCTACGAGCAGTACTTC
. | TRBJ1-2 | TRBD1 | TRBV6-1 | CASTSDREFYGYTF | TGTGCCAGCACCTCAGACAGGGAATTTTATGGCTACACCTTC
. | TRBJ2-7 | . | TRBV28 | CASSLVRGGYEQYF | TGTGCCAGCAGTTTAGTTAGGGGGGGGTACGAGCAGTACTTC
few | TRBJ2-2 | . | TRBV28 | CASSLTGELFF | TGTGCCAGCAGTTTAACCGGGGAGCTGTTTTTT
. | TRBJ2-7 | TRBD2 | TRBV18 | CASSLTGGIYEQYF | TGTGCCAGCTCACTGACGGGGGGGATCTACGAGCAGTACTTC
. | TRBJ2-7 | TRBD2 | TRBV27 | CASGPGGRFYEQYF | TGTGCCAGCGGTCCGGGAGGTAGGTTTTACGAGCAGTACTTC
once | TRBJ1-2 | . | TRBV6-1 | CASSSRGPYGYTF | TGTGCCAGCAGTTCCCGAGGACCCTATGGCTACACCTTC
once | TRBJ2-2 | . | TRBV6-5 | CASSYSIGELFF | TGTGCCAGCAGTTACTCGATCGGGGAGCTGTTTTTT
. | TRBJ2-1 | . | TRBV2 | CASSTQDSWLRFF | TGTGCCAGCAGCACCCAGGACAGTTGGTTGCGGTTCTTC
. | TRBJ2-5 | . | TRBV9 | CASSALGNGWEEQYF | TGTGCCAGCAGCGCCCTGGGCAATGGATGGGAAGAGCAGTACTTC
. | TRBJ2-7 | . | TRBV6-1 | CASSDRGWGDEQYF | TGTGCCAGCAGTGACAGAGGGTGGGGCGACGAGCAGTACTTC
. | TRBJ2-7 | . | TRBV16 | CASSQLLYEQYF | TGTGCCAGCAGCCAACTTCTCTACGAGCAGTACTTC
. | TRBJ1-4 | TRBD1 | TRBV29-1 | CSAVPGQAEKLFF | TGCAGCGCCGTACCGGGACAGGCTGAAAAACTGTTTTTT
. | TRBJ2-3 | . | TRBV5-4 | CASSLNTYLTDTQYF | TGTGCCAGCAGCTTGAATACCTATCTTACAGATACGCAGTATTTT
. | TRBJ2-7 | . | TRBV19 | CASSISQAYSYEQYF | TGTGCCAGTAGTATAAGTCAGGCCTACTCCTACGAGCAGTACTTC
. | TRBJ1-4 | TRBD1 | TRBV15 | CATRSGQGAEKLFF | TGTGCCACCAGGTCGGGACAGGGGGCCGAAAAACTGTTTTTT
few | TRBJ1-1 | . | TRBV7-9 | CASSLMGTEAFF | TGTGCCAGCAGCTTAATGGGCACTGAAGCTTTCTTT
. | TRBJ2-7 | . | TRBV7-6 | CASSPDRTYEQYF | TGTGCCAGCAGCCCAGACAGGACCTACGAGCAGTACTTC
. | TRBJ1-5 | . | TRBV28 | CASTQISNQPQHF | TGTGCCAGCACCCAGATTAGCAATCAGCCCCAGCATTTT